What follows is one TCR beta chain and its context. Profiled with immunoSEQ multiplex PCR; TCRdb holds only in-frame clones, not every one. The sample holds roughly 40,000 clones, 91% seen once. The data are from a study of T cell changes during pregnancy in multiple sclerosis. The clonotype was recovered from a female donor with multiple sclerosis, enrolled in a pregnancy study. This specimen was CD4+ T cells from peripheral blood mononuclear cells, taken before pregnancy.

DNA of the CDR3: TGTGCCAGCAGCTTGAGAATTTTCTACGAGCAGTACTTC. It encodes CASSLRIFYEQYF. The V gene is TRBV11-1, the J gene TRBJ2-7; D gene unclear. There are 13 residues in the CDR3. V lost 3 bases, J lost 3 bases, and 9 bases lay in between. Germline-derived CDR1 and CDR2 are SGHAT and FQDESV (reference sequence).